A selection of T cell receptor beta chains follows, all from one sample in a study of T cell responses to AZD1222 COVID-19 vaccine. Produced via immunoSEQ multiplex PCR; TCRdb's table is partial and in-frame only. The sample has 200,000 to 250,000 clones, about 92% seen once; the top ten hold roughly 1%. Material: peripheral blood, obtained on day 0 of MenACWY control vaccination. These receptors were taken from an adult in good health. Both conserved end residues are part of each CDR3. D genes are given only for firm matches.

CDR3aa: CASSSEAGLAGLVDTQYF; v_gene: TRBV5-1; d_gene: TRBD2; j_gene: TRBJ2-3
CDR3aa: CASSETVGGSPLHF; v_gene: TRBV6-4; d_gene: .; j_gene: TRBJ1-6
CDR3aa: CASSSAGQAYGYTF; v_gene: TRBV18; d_gene: TRBD1; j_gene: TRBJ1-2
CDR3aa: CATSDLARGALNEQFF; v_gene: TRBV24-1; d_gene: .; j_gene: TRBJ2-1
CDR3aa: CASSSRGQGTGANVLTF; v_gene: TRBV7-3; d_gene: TRBD1; j_gene: TRBJ2-6
CDR3aa: CASSGAGLSSGANVLTF; v_gene: TRBV2; d_gene: TRBD2; j_gene: TRBJ2-6
CDR3aa: CATTASRGSPLHF; v_gene: TRBV4-3; d_gene: .; j_gene: TRBJ1-6
CDR3aa: CASSLVDPNYGYTF; v_gene: TRBV5-1; d_gene: .; j_gene: TRBJ1-2
CDR3aa: CASSPTGVYGYTF; v_gene: TRBV12-3/TRBV12-4; d_gene: TRBD1; j_gene: TRBJ1-2
CDR3aa: CASNNEAASNTEAFF; v_gene: TRBV9; d_gene: .; j_gene: TRBJ1-1
CDR3aa: CASSASGTGDSPLHF; v_gene: TRBV5-8; d_gene: TRBD1; j_gene: TRBJ1-6
CDR3aa: CASSQAGQGERYGYTF; v_gene: TRBV7-9; d_gene: TRBD1; j_gene: TRBJ1-2
CDR3aa: CASSYGGANEKLFF; v_gene: TRBV6-6; d_gene: .; j_gene: TRBJ1-4
CDR3aa: CASRHTGGLDGYTF; v_gene: TRBV7-9; d_gene: .; j_gene: TRBJ1-2
CDR3aa: CASSRTGTGANVLTF; v_gene: TRBV5-1; d_gene: TRBD1; j_gene: TRBJ2-6
CDR3aa: CASSETGETEAFF; v_gene: TRBV9; d_gene: TRBD1; j_gene: TRBJ1-1
CDR3aa: CASSQGHGDTQYF; v_gene: TRBV4-1; d_gene: .; j_gene: TRBJ2-3
CDR3aa: CAISESTQTQYF; v_gene: TRBV10-3; d_gene: .; j_gene: TRBJ2-5
CDR3aa: CASSPSQSLQFF; v_gene: TRBV3-1/TRBV3-2; d_gene: .; j_gene: TRBJ2-1
CDR3aa: CASSQPTGGTGNTIYF; v_gene: TRBV4-1; d_gene: TRBD1; j_gene: TRBJ1-3
CDR3aa: CASSLLWGQPQHF; v_gene: TRBV7-2; d_gene: .; j_gene: TRBJ1-5
CDR3aa: CASSQVDQGNSPLHF; v_gene: TRBV3-1/TRBV3-2; d_gene: .; j_gene: TRBJ1-6
CDR3aa: CASRTRRNSYEQYF; v_gene: TRBV6-6; d_gene: .; j_gene: TRBJ2-7
CDR3aa: CASSLSGRFGEQYF; v_gene: TRBV5-1; d_gene: .; j_gene: TRBJ2-7
CDR3aa: CASSLVTGVRHF; v_gene: TRBV5-8; d_gene: .; j_gene: TRBJ1-5
CDR3aa: CASIMWQRPQHF; v_gene: TRBV28; d_gene: .; j_gene: TRBJ1-5
CDR3aa: CASSLEGRNYGYTF; v_gene: TRBV5-1; d_gene: .; j_gene: TRBJ1-2
CDR3aa: CASSARQGGYTEAFF; v_gene: TRBV7-2; d_gene: TRBD1; j_gene: TRBJ1-1
CDR3aa: CATSSYGRANTEAFF; v_gene: TRBV15; d_gene: .; j_gene: TRBJ1-1
CDR3aa: CASSPARGKGYGYTF; v_gene: TRBV7-9; d_gene: .; j_gene: TRBJ1-2
CDR3aa: CASSLGGFNQPQHF; v_gene: TRBV28; d_gene: .; j_gene: TRBJ1-5
CDR3aa: CASSLMSSYNSPLHF; v_gene: TRBV2; d_gene: .; j_gene: TRBJ1-6
CDR3aa: CATRRDRAGTQYF; v_gene: TRBV10-1; d_gene: TRBD1; j_gene: TRBJ2-5
CDR3aa: CASSLDDRNYGYTF; v_gene: TRBV7-6; d_gene: .; j_gene: TRBJ1-2
CDR3aa: CASSQTGALYGYTF; v_gene: TRBV7-2; d_gene: TRBD1; j_gene: TRBJ1-2
CDR3aa: CASSPWDAGPEAFF; v_gene: TRBV9; d_gene: .; j_gene: TRBJ1-1
CDR3aa: CASSRQGLRNTEAFF; v_gene: TRBV28; d_gene: TRBD1; j_gene: TRBJ1-1